The sequence of this T cell receptor beta chain was determined in a study of blood T cell repertoires in COVID-19. Per the germline V gene, CDR1 is LNHDA and CDR2 is SQIVND (reference sequence). Trimming at V came to 3 bases and at J to 6 bases, leaving 7 bases not matched to a gene. This CDR3 region has 15 residues. How the authors handled the data: How many nucleated cells were present was estimated from reference gene primer amplification. The assay was immunoSEQ multiplex PCR, and TCRdb's table has in-frame clones only and misses some. The D gene and trimming were derived from the DNA, and the V and J assignments and clone size from that table. Seen here are roughly 150,000 clones, about four fifths observed once, and the top ten hold around 2%.

The source material was peripheral blood. The chain recombines TRBV19 with TRBJ1-5, with TRBD1 identical over 8 bases. The source is a woman of 80 years or more with acute or convalescent COVID-19. The DNA for the CDR3 is TGTGCCAGTAGTATCTCACGGACAGGGAGTCAGCCCCAGCATTTT. It is translated as CASSISRTGSQPQHF.